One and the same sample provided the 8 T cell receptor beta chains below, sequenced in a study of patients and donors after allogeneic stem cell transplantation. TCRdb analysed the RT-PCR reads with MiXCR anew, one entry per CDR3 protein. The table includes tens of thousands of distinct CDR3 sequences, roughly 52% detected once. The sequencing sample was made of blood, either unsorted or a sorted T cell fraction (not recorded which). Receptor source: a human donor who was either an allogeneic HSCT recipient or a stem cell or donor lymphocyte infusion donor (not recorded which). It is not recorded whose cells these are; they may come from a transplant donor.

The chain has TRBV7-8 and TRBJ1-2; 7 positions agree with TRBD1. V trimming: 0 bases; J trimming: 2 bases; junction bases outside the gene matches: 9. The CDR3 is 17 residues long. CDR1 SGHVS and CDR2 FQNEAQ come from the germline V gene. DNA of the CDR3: TGTGCCAGCAGCTTAGCGGCAACGGGACAGCAAAACTATGGCTACACCTTC. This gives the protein CASSLAATGQQNYGYTF.

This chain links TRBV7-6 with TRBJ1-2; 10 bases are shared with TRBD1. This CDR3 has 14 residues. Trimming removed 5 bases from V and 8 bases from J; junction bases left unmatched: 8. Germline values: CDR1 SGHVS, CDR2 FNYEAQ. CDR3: CASSRGTGDGGYTF. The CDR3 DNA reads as TGTGCCAGCAGCCGGGGGACAGGGGACGGCGGCTACACCTTC.

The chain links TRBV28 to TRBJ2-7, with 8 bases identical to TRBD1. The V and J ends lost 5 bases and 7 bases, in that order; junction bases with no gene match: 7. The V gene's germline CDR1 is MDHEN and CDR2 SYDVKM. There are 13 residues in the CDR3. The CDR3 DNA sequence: TGTGCCAGCAGTGGGACAGGCCCTAGGGAGCAGTACTTC. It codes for CASSGTGPREQYF. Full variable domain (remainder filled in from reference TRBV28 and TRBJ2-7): DVKVTQSSRYLVKRTGEKVFLECVQDMDHENMFWYRQDPGLGLRLIYFSYDVKMKEKGDIPEGYSVSREKKERFSLILESASTNQTSMYLCASSGTGPREQYFGPGTRLTVT.

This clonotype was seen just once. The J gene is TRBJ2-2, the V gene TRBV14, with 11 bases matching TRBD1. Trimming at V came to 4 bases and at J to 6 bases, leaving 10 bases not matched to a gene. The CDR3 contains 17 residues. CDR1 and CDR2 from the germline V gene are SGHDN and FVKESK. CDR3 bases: TGTGCCAGCAGCCTCCGAAGAGGACAGGGGGCCTCCGGGGAGCTGTTTTTT. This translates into CASSLRRGQGASGELFF.

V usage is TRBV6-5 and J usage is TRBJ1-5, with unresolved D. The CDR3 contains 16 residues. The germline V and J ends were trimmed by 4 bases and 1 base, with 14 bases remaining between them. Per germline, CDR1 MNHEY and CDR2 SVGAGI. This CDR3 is CASSSSRVGSNQPQHF. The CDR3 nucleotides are TGTGCCAGCAGTTCATCGAGGGTGGGAAGCAATCAGCCCCAGCATTTT.

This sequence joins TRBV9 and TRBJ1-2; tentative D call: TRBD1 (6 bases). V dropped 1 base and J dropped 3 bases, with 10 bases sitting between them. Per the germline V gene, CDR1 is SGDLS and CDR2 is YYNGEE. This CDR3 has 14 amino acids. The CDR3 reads CASSVRQADYGYTF. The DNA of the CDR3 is TGTGCCAGCAGCGTAAGACAGGCGGACTATGGCTACACCTTC.

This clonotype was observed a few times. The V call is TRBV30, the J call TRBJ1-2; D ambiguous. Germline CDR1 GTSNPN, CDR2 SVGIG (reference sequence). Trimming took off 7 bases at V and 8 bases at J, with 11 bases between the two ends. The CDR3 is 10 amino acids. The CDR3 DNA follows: TGTGCCTCCAATAAACAGGGCTACACCTTC. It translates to CASNKQGYTF.

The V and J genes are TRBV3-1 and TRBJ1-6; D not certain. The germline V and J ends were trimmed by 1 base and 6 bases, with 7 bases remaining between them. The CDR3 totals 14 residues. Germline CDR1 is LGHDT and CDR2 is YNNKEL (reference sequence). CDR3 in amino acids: CASSQGRVNSPLHF. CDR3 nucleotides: TGTGCCAGCAGCCAAGGACGGGTTAATTCACCCCTCCACTTT.